The next 32 T cell receptor beta chains were all read from a single sample in a study of blood T cell repertoires in COVID-19. Clones were sequenced by immunoSEQ multiplex PCR, and TCRdb holds only the in-frame ones, with some missing. The repertoire holds some 100,000 clones, with about 86% as singletons. Sequencing was done on a sample of PBMCs or T cells enriched from blood (not recorded which). Receptors were obtained from a woman aged 45-59 years who had recovered from COVID-19.

A few counts support this clone. This chain connects TRBV19 to TRBJ1-5, with D perhaps TRBD1 (5 bases). Germline lookup yields CDR1 LNHDA and CDR2 SQIVND (reference sequence). Trimming removed 9 bases from V and 0 bases from J, with 18 bases in between. The CDR3 loop spans 16 amino acids. CDR3 nucleotide sequence: TGTGCCAGCACCGGGGGGGTTACTTATAGCAATCAGCCCCAGCATTTT. It is translated as CASTGGVTYSNQPQHF. Combining the CDR3 with reference TRBV19 and TRBJ1-5 gives the whole variable domain DGGITQSPKYLFRKEGQNVTLSCEQNLNHDAMYWYRQDPGQGLRLIYYSQIVNDFQKGDIAEGYSVSREKKESFPLTVTSAQKNPTAFYLCASTGGVTYSNQPQHFGDGTRLSIL.

The chain joins TRBV9 to TRBJ1-3, with D unresolved. Trimming removed 0 bases at V and 0 bases at J, with 10 bases between. Germline lookup yields CDR1 SGDLS and CDR2 YYNGEE. The CDR3 contains 16 residues. In nucleotides, the CDR3 is TGTGCCAGCAGCGTAGGAGATGTAAGCTCTGGAAACACCATATATTTT. As protein: CASSVGDVSSGNTIYF.

The DNA of the CDR3 is TGTGCCAGCAGTTTAACGGGGAGGCTGGGGGAGGAGACCCAGTACTTC. This translates into CASSLTGRLGEETQYF. The chain has TRBV28 and TRBJ2-5; tentative D call: TRBD2 (6 bases). Trimming cost V 2 bases and J 5 bases, with 18 bases left between them. The CDR3 is 16 residues long. Germline-derived CDR1 and CDR2 are MDHEN and SYDVKM.

This clone was detected a few times. J is TRBJ2-5 and V is TRBV27; TRBD2 agrees at 8 bases. The germline gives CDR1 MNHEY, CDR2 SMNVEV (reference sequence). This CDR3 has 15 amino acids. V lost 6 bases, J lost 5 bases, and 11 bases stayed unmatched. CDR3 amino acids: CASSFQGSGTETQYF. DNA of the CDR3: TGTGCCAGCAGCTTCCAGGGTAGCGGGACGGAGACCCAGTACTTC.

The J gene is TRBJ1-1, the V gene TRBV30, with D possibly matching TRBD1 (6 bases). V lost 5 bases, J lost 1 base, and 11 bases lay in between. The CDR3 length is 13 residues. Germline V gene sequence: CDR1 GTSNPN, CDR2 SVGIG (reference sequence). CDR3 nucleotide sequence: TGTGCCTGGCAACAGGGATGGAACACTGAAGCTTTCTTT. As protein: CAWQQGWNTEAFF. The entire variable domain, with the rest obtained from reference TRBV30 and TRBJ1-1, is as follows: SQTIHQWPATLVQPVGSPLSLECTVEGTSNPNLYWYRQAAGRGLQLLFYSVGIGQISSEVPQNLSASRPQDRQFILSSKKLLLSDSGFYLCAWQQGWNTEAFFGQGTRLTVV.

This rearrangement joins TRBV2 to TRBJ2-2; D is perhaps TRBD2 (5 bases). This CDR3 comprises 14 residues. V lost 4 bases, J lost 7 bases, and 13 bases lay in between. From germline, CDR1 is SNHLY and CDR2 FYNNEI. CDR3 in amino acids: CASSGGFPDGELFF. Written as DNA, the CDR3 is TGTGCCAGCAGTGGAGGGTTTCCCGACGGGGAGCTGTTTTTT.

The chain combines TRBV30 with TRBJ1-4; 7 bases align to TRBD1. This CDR3 is built from 14 residues. After removal of 5 bases from V and 10 bases from J, the junction contained 13 bases not matched to a gene. Germline V lookup: CDR1 GTSNPN, CDR2 SVGIG (reference sequence). The CDR3 DNA reads TGTGCCTGGGGAGGACAGGATTTTTCGTCAAAACTGTTTTTT. Protein: CAWGGQDFSSKLFF.

This chain uses TRBV6-5 with TRBJ2-7; 7 bases align to TRBD2. The CDR3 sequence is 13 residues long. From germline, CDR1 is MNHEY and CDR2 SVGAGI. V shed 8 bases, J shed 1 base, and the junction held 5 bases outside the gene matches. CDR3 bases: TGTGCCAGCGCCCTAGCGGAGTCCTACGAGCAGTACTTC. It is translated as CASALAESYEQYF.

The chain couples TRBV2 to TRBJ2-1; 9 bases match TRBD2. This CDR3 has 16 residues. Trimming took 6 bases from V and 6 from J; bases not matched to a gene: 12. Germline V CDR1 and CDR2: SNHLY, FYNNEI. The CDR3 is CASRIVAGGPANEQFF. CDR3 sequence (DNA): TGTGCCAGCAGAATTGTCGCGGGAGGGCCGGCCAATGAGCAGTTCTTC. Together with reference TRBV2 and TRBJ2-1, the CDR3 gives the full variable domain: EPEVTQTPSHQVTQMGQEVILRCVPISNHLYFYWYRQILGQKVEFLVSFYNNEISEKSEIFDDQFSVERPDGSNFTLKIRSTKLEDSAMYFCASRIVAGGPANEQFFGPGTRLTVL.

V is TRBV2 and J is TRBJ2-7; TRBD2 aligns across 7 bases. The CDR3 totals 13 residues. V dropped 7 bases and J dropped 1; count of bases not matched to a gene: 4. CDR1 and CDR2 from the germline V gene are SNHLY and FYNNEI. For the CDR3, the DNA is TGTGCCAGCAAGCCGGGACTATCCTACGAGCAGTACTTC. Translation: CASKPGLSYEQYF.

The chain links TRBV5-3 to TRBJ2-7; a weak D match, TRBD1 (7 bases). TRBV5-3 is placed among ORFs of uncertain function. V gave up 5 bases and J gave up 6 bases, with 18 bases separating them. This CDR3 contains 14 residues. CDR3 residues: CARRLDREVCEQYF. The CDR3 nucleotides read TGTGCCAGAAGGCTAGACAGGGAGGTATGCGAGCAGTACTTC.

The chain is built from TRBV19 and TRBJ1-1; 7 nucleotides match TRBD1. With 8 bases clipped from V and 0 bases from J, the junction kept 6 bases outside the gene matches. CDR3 size: 14 residues. Germline lookup yields CDR1 LNHDA and CDR2 SQIVND (reference sequence). In nucleotides, the CDR3 is TGTGCCAGTGGACGACAGGGAATGAACACTGAAGCTTTCTTT. It is translated as CASGRQGMNTEAFF.

This rearrangement joins TRBV7-2 to TRBJ2-3, with 10 bases lining up with TRBD2. The CDR3 has 15 residues. Trimming took 2 bases from V and 6 from J; bases not matched to a gene: 5. Germline V gives CDR1 SGHTA, CDR2 FQGNSA. Here the CDR3 DNA reads TGTGCCAGCAGCTTATCGGGTAGCGGGAGGGATACGCAGTATTTT. It codes for CASSLSGSGRDTQYF.

This clone was found once. V and J are TRBV6-4 and TRBJ2-1; D possibly corresponds to TRBD2 (6 bases). The V end was cut by 4 bases, the J end by 6 bases, with 10 bases between. Germline CDR1 reads MRHNA; CDR2 reads SNTAGT. The CDR3 is 13 residues long. The CDR3 reads CASSGLVSNEQFF. The CDR3 DNA follows: TGTGCCAGCAGTGGACTAGTGAGCAATGAGCAGTTCTTC.

V usage is TRBV3-1 (or the pseudogene TRBV3-2) and J usage is TRBJ2-7; possibly TRBD2 for D (7 bases). V lost 4 bases and J lost 1, with 14 bases in between. Germline values: CDR1 LGHDT, CDR2 YNNKEL (reference sequence). This CDR3 comprises 15 residues. This chain's CDR3 is CASSRSGEGSYEQYF. The CDR3 bases are TGTGCCAGCAGCCGATCAGGGGAGGGTTCCTACGAGCAGTACTTC.

The rearrangement links TRBV5-1 to TRBJ2-5, with TRBD2 matching 9 bases. This CDR3 has 15 residues. J lost 3 bases, V lost 0 bases, and 3 bases had no gene match. Germline assignment: CDR1 SGHRS and CDR2 YFSETQ. CDR3 DNA sequence: TGCGCCAGCAGCTTGGGGGTAGCGGGAGAAGAGACCCAGTACTTC. Encoded protein: CASSLGVAGEETQYF.

The chain recombines TRBV28 with TRBJ1-6; D unclear. From germline, CDR1 is MDHEN and CDR2 SYDVKM. The V and J ends lost 7 bases and 7 bases respectively, with 5 bases between them. The CDR3 contains 11 residues. Written as DNA, the CDR3 is TGTGCCAGCACCGAGAATTCACCCCTCCACTTT. It is translated as CASTENSPLHF.

This rearrangement joins TRBV27 to TRBJ1-4; 11 nucleotides align to TRBD1. V was pared by 5 bases and J by 9 bases, with 11 bases of the junction left unmatched. Germline values: CDR1 MNHEY, CDR2 SMNVEV (reference sequence). This CDR3 contains 16 residues. For the CDR3, the DNA is TGTGCCAGCAGTCCTCTTCGGGACAGGGGGTCACAAAAACTGTTTTTT. Its translation: CASSPLRDRGSQKLFF.

The rearrangement links TRBV4-1 to TRBJ2-3; no clear D. Trimming removed 4 bases at V and 2 bases at J, with 10 bases between. Germline CDR1 MGHRA, CDR2 YSYEKL. CDR3 length equals 14 residues. Here the CDR3 DNA reads TGCGCCAGCAGCCGTCCTTCCTACACAGATACGCAGTATTTT. As protein: CASSRPSYTDTQYF.

Concerning this clone itself: It is unclear where the CDR3 begins or ends on the DNA, so no DNA is shown, and the CDR3 is as TCRdb lists it. The genes are TRBV5-1 and TRBJ1-1; the tabulated D call, TRBD1, remains unverified against the DNA. In germline, CDR1 is SGHRS, CDR2 YFSETQ. The CDR3 numbers 15 amino acids, ends counted. CDR3 protein: CASSFQVSKDTEAFF.

The chain couples TRBV29-1 to TRBJ2-7, with TRBD1 identical over 7 bases. The trim removed 6 bases at V and 1 base at J, leaving 12 bases unmatched. This CDR3 region has 15 residues. Per the germline V gene, CDR1 is SQVTM and CDR2 is ANQGSEA. In DNA form, the CDR3 reads TGCAGCGTCCTCCGGAACCCGGGACAGTCCTACGAGCAGTACTTC. Its protein is CSVLRNPGQSYEQYF.

This rearrangement joins TRBV28 to TRBJ1-1, with D perhaps matching TRBD1 (5 bases). The CDR3 runs to 14 residues. V was shortened by 6 bases and J by 2 bases, with 13 bases between the two germline ends. CDR1 and CDR2 (germline): MDHEN, SYDVKM. The CDR3 loop reads CASSLAGGNTEAFF. CDR3 nucleotide sequence: TGTGCCAGCAGCCTCGCGGGGGGAAACACTGAAGCTTTCTTT.

The chain has TRBV28 and TRBJ1-4, with D perhaps matching TRBD1 (5 bases). The CDR3 extends over 14 amino acids. V gave up 7 bases and J gave up 5 bases, with 14 bases separating them. Germline values: CDR1 MDHEN, CDR2 SYDVKM. CDR3 in DNA: TGTGCCAGCACCCGGGGGGGTGGGAATGAAAAACTGTTTTTT. This gives the protein CASTRGGGNEKLFF.

This rearrangement joins TRBV5-6 to TRBJ1-3, with no clear D. The CDR3 length is 14 residues. V was trimmed by 2 bases and J by 1 base, leaving 7 bases between them. From germline, CDR1 is SGHDT and CDR2 YYEEEE. The CDR3 spells CASSLWQSGNTIYF. The CDR3 region has the DNA TGTGCCAGCAGCTTATGGCAATCTGGAAACACCATATATTTT.

This clone was observed a single time. The chain is built from TRBV25-1 and TRBJ1-1, with D uncertain. The V end was cut by 5 bases, the J end by 1 base, with 8 bases between. In germline, CDR1 is MGHDK, CDR2 SYGVNS. The CDR3 is 13 amino acids. CDR3 in DNA: TGTGCCAGCAGTACTACCACGAACACTGAAGCTTTCTTT. Translating gives CASSTTTNTEAFF.

The V gene is TRBV10-3, the J gene TRBJ1-1; TRBD1 matches 7 bases. The CDR3 totals 16 residues. The V gene's germline CDR1 is ENHRY and CDR2 SYGVKD. V was clipped by 3 bases and J by 3 bases; unmatched bases: 10. DNA of the CDR3: TGTGCCATCAGTGACAGAACCGGGACAGTTCACACTGAAGCTTTCTTT. Encoded protein: CAISDRTGTVHTEAFF.

This clone was seen a handful of times. This chain links TRBV19 with TRBJ1-5; no clear D gene. This CDR3 is built from 15 residues. CDR1 LNHDA and CDR2 SQIVND come from the germline V gene (reference sequence). Between the trimmed V and J ends, which lost 1 base and 4 bases, there was a span of 11 bases. The CDR3 DNA reads as TGTGCCAGTAGTATAGGAGGGATTAGGAATCAGCCCCAGCATTTT. Protein product: CASSIGGIRNQPQHF.

The V call is TRBV7-3, the J call TRBJ2-1; the match to TRBD2 covers 7 bases. CDR1 and CDR2 from the germline V gene are SGHTA and FQGTGA. Trimming at V came to 5 bases and at J to 9 bases, leaving 7 bases not matched to a gene. The CDR3 runs 13 residues. The CDR3 DNA is TGTGCCAGCAGCCCGCGGGCGGGAGCTGAGCAGTTCTTC. Its translation is CASSPRAGAEQFF.

The rearrangement links TRBV10-3 to TRBJ2-2, with 7 bases that match TRBD1. Germline trimming cut 9 bases from V and 5 bases from J; bases unmatched to any gene: 6. Germline CDR1 and CDR2: ENHRY and SYGVKD. The CDR3 sequence is 13 residues long. The CDR3 sequence is CAIRTGRTGELFF. In DNA, the CDR3 is TGTGCCATTAGGACAGGACGAACCGGGGAGCTGTTTTTT.

This clone has just a few counts. This rearrangement joins TRBV7-8 to TRBJ1-5; unclear D gene. Trimming stripped 5 bases from V and 7 bases from J, with 12 bases between. The CDR3 has 13 amino acids. CDR1 and CDR2 from the germline V gene are SGHVS and FQNEAQ. In DNA form, the CDR3 reads TGTGCCAGCAGCATGGGAGGTCGGCAGCCCCAGCATTTT. Its translation is CASSMGGRQPQHF.

The chain uses TRBV7-9 and TRBJ2-7, with 7 bases identical to TRBD2. CDR3 length equals 14 residues. Unmatched junction bases numbered 5, after V lost 4 bases and J lost 2 bases. The V gene's germline CDR1 is SEHNR and CDR2 FQNEAQ (reference sequence). The CDR3 loop reads CASSSSGDTYEQYF. CDR3 bases: TGTGCCAGCAGCTCGAGCGGGGATACCTACGAGCAGTACTTC. Drawing the rest from reference TRBV7-9 and TRBJ2-7, the complete variable domain is DTGVSQNPRHKITKRGQNVTFRCDPISEHNRLYWYRQTLGQGPEFLTYFQNEAQLEKSRLLSDRFSAERPKGSFSTLEIQRTEQGDSAMYLCASSSSGDTYEQYFGPGTRLTVT.

The chain combines TRBV24-1 with TRBJ1-2, with D perhaps TRBD1 (5 bases). CDR3 length: 13 amino acids. Trimming shortened V by 6 bases and J by 5 bases, and 12 bases separated the two germline ends. Germline V gives CDR1 KGHDR, CDR2 SFDVKD. CDR3 residues: CATSSEGVYGYTF. CDR3 nucleotide sequence: TGTGCCACCAGTTCGGAAGGGGTTTATGGCTACACCTTC.